This T cell receptor (beta chain) is from a study of cytomegalovirus exposure and HLA in healthy donors. Overall study results and limits: Rarity characterized most TCR sequences, yet some public TCRs appeared in many donors.

TCRdb keeps only in-frame clones here, not all; method: immunoSEQ multiplex PCR. The data contain about 110,000 clones, roughly 88% of them seen just once; the ten biggest clones take up about 3%. Turning to this clone: What it binds is not known.

The specimen sequenced was PBMCs. The receptor comes from a woman between 18 and 29 years old in good health and CMV-seronegative.

The CDR3: CASSLPSGGFLYGELFF. In DNA form, the CDR3 reads TGTGCCAGCAGCTTACCTAGCGGGGGGTTTTTGTACGGGGAGCTGTTTTTT. The rearrangement joins TRBV11-2 to TRBJ2-2; 11 nucleotides match TRBD2. The CDR3 loop spans 17 amino acids. J was trimmed by 7 bases and V by 2 bases; bases with no gene match: 9. The germline V gene encodes CDR1 SGHAT and CDR2 FQNNGV.